This T cell receptor beta chain was obtained from a study of blood T cell repertoires in COVID-19. Germline CDR1 is MNHEY and CDR2 is SVGAGI. Trimming shortened V by 4 bases and J by 5 bases, and 12 bases separated the two germline ends. This CDR3 has 14 residues. In the study's own analysis: Estimation of nucleated cell counts relied on the amplification of reference gene primers. Profiled with immunoSEQ multiplex PCR; TCRdb holds only in-frame clones, not every one. From that table come the V and J calls and clone size; the DNA was used to work out D and trimming. The sample contains a few hundred thousand clones, about four fifths of which appear only once.

V usage is TRBV6-5 and J usage is TRBJ1-5; tentative D call: TRBD1 (5 bases). Sequenced input: peripheral blood. The origin of this receptor is a woman aged 55 to 70 with acute or convalescent COVID-19. Here the CDR3 DNA reads TGTGCCAGCAGTTCCCTAGGGGCCCATCAGCCCCAGCATTTT. Translating it yields CASSSLGAHQPQHF.